Below are 27 T cell receptor beta chains sequenced from a single sample in a study of naive and memory T cell subsets. Both TRBC1 and TRBC2 were covered by a beta constant-region primer of two equimolar oligonucleotides. One entry per CDR3 protein, called by TCRdb with MiXCR from the UMI-ligation and nested PCR reads. The profile shows around 90,000 distinct CDR3 sequences, 7% of them singletons. The sequenced sample was central memory CD4+ T cells from blood. The receptors derive from a human donor in good health.

The rearrangement uses TRBV5-1 and TRBJ2-1, with D possibly being TRBD2 (5 bases). The CDR3 runs 14 residues. Germline assignment: CDR1 SGHRS and CDR2 YFSETQ. V was cut by 4 bases and J by 2 bases, with 10 bases left in between. The DNA of the CDR3 is TGCGCCAGCAGCAAAGAACTAGCCTACAATGAGCAGTTCTTC. Translated: CASSKELAYNEQFF.

This chain uses TRBV12-3 or TRBV12-4 with TRBJ1-5; 7 nucleotides align to TRBD1. This CDR3 region has 14 residues. Trimming removed 7 bases from V and 7 bases from J; junction bases left unmatched: 10. The CDR3 DNA follows: TGTGCCAGCATGCTAGGACAGGCGGGGCAGCCCCAGCATTTT. This translates into CASMLGQAGQPQHF.

Many counts were recorded for this clonotype. The J gene is TRBJ1-1, the V gene TRBV18; unclear D gene. V was shortened by 5 bases and J by 2 bases, with 12 bases between the two germline ends. This CDR3 has 14 residues. CDR1 is KGHSH, CDR2 LQKENI, per germline. The CDR3 DNA sequence: TGTGCCAGCTCAGTCGTTGGGCGCAACACTGAAGCTTTCTTT. It codes for CASSVVGRNTEAFF.

This clonotype was observed a few times. This sequence joins TRBV6-2 or TRBV6-3 and TRBJ2-1, with D maybe TRBD2 (5 bases). V shed 2 bases and J shed 1 base, with 18 bases lying between them. The CDR3 contains 18 residues. In germline, CDR1 is MNHEY, CDR2 SVGEGT. In nucleotides, the CDR3 is TGTGCCAGCAGTTACCTATCGGGTACGGGAATGTCCTACAATGAGCAGTTCTTC. Residues: CASSYLSGTGMSYNEQFF.

In its sample, this clonotype was seen many times. The chain uses TRBV6-1 and TRBJ2-7; 9 nucleotides agree with TRBD2. The CDR3 totals 14 residues. The germline V gene encodes CDR1 MNHNS and CDR2 SASEGT. The chain's CDR3 is CGTRLLAGSYEQYF. The CDR3 bases are TGTGGCACGCGACTACTAGCGGGCTCCTACGAGCAGTACTTC.

This rearrangement joins TRBV14 to TRBJ1-6; the match to TRBD1 covers 8 bases. The CDR3 length is 13 residues. With V trimmed by 6 bases and J by 7 bases, 2 bases remained unmatched. Looked up from germline, CDR1 is SGHDN and CDR2 is FVKESK. The CDR3 DNA is TGTGCCAGCAGGCGGACAGGGAATTCACCCCTCCACTTT. Its translation: CASRRTGNSPLHF.

This clonotype was detected ten times or more. This chain uses TRBV6-1 with TRBJ1-1; possibly TRBD1 for D (6 bases). This CDR3 contains 14 residues. The V end was cut by 6 bases, the J end by 3 bases, with 14 bases between. CDR1 is MNHNS and CDR2 is SASEGT in the germline V gene. Here the CDR3 reads CASRKPEGDTEAFF. Here the CDR3 DNA reads TGTGCCAGCAGGAAACCCGAGGGGGACACTGAAGCTTTCTTT.

Many counts were recorded for this clonotype. The chain combines TRBV20-1 with TRBJ2-1; maybe TRBD2 (6 bases). V lost 6 bases and J lost 8, with 17 bases in between. The CDR3 extends over 13 amino acids. Germline assignment: CDR1 DFQATT and CDR2 SNEGSKA (reference sequence). CDR3 sequence (DNA): TGCAGTGCCCCCCGGAGGGGTCTCGATGAGCAGTTCTTC. Translation: CSAPRRGLDEQFF.

This chain connects TRBV19 to TRBJ2-1; D is unclear. V gave up 3 bases and J gave up 0 bases, with 24 bases separating them. Germline V gene lookup returns CDR1 LNHDA and CDR2 SQIVND (reference sequence). The CDR3 has 20 amino acids. CDR3 DNA sequence: TGTGCCAGTAGTATCCGGTACACGTTTCATTCGCCGAGCTCCTACAATGAGCAGTTCTTC. Residues: CASSIRYTFHSPSSYNEQFF.

In its sample, this clonotype was seen a few times. The chain links TRBV7-9 to TRBJ2-1, with 8 positions matching TRBD2. Germline lookup yields CDR1 SEHNR and CDR2 FQNEAQ (reference sequence). The CDR3 is 15 amino acids. V shed 1 base and J 5 bases; nucleotides not matched to a gene: 4. DNA of the CDR3: TGTGCCAGCAGCTTAGGCGGGGGGACTGACAATGAGCAGTTCTTC. This sequence encodes CASSLGGGTDNEQFF. Complete variable domain (other parts from reference TRBV7-9 and TRBJ2-1): DTGVSQNPRHKITKRGQNVTFRCDPISEHNRLYWYRQTLGQGPEFLTYFQNEAQLEKSRLLSDRFSAERPKGSFSTLEIQRTEQGDSAMYLCASSLGGGTDNEQFFGPGTRLTVL.

This clonotype was recorded at least ten times. The V and J genes are TRBV6-6 and TRBJ1-1, with D possibly matching TRBD1 (6 bases). Between the trimmed V and J ends, which lost 0 bases and 1 base, there was a span of 9 bases. This CDR3 has 15 residues. Germline V gene data show CDR1 as MNHNY and CDR2 as SVGAGI (reference sequence). The CDR3 nucleotides read TGTGCCAGCAGTTACTCCCCGGGACAGAACACTGAAGCTTTCTTT. This gives the protein CASSYSPGQNTEAFF.

There are many counts of this clonotype. The V call is TRBV19, the J call TRBJ2-1, with 11 bases fitting TRBD2. Trimming took 0 bases from V and 5 from J; bases not matched to a gene: 9. CDR3 size: 18 residues. Germline V gives CDR1 LNHDA, CDR2 SQIVND (reference sequence). CDR3 sequence reads: CASSIDVGTSGQHNEQFF. CDR3 nucleotide sequence: TGTGCCAGTAGTATAGATGTGGGGACTAGCGGTCAGCACAATGAGCAGTTCTTC.

This clonotype was seen at least ten times. The chain carries TRBV2 and TRBJ2-4; D call uncertain. The CDR3 spans 14 residues. Looked up from germline, CDR1 is SNHLY and CDR2 is FYNNEI. Trimming shortened V by 4 bases and J by 6 bases, and 13 bases separated the two germline ends. The CDR3 loop reads CASSAPRMRNIQYF. In DNA, the CDR3 is TGTGCCAGCAGTGCCCCCCGGATGAGAAACATTCAGTACTTC. The full variable domain, its missing parts supplied by reference TRBV2 and TRBJ2-4, is EPEVTQTPSHQVTQMGQEVILRCVPISNHLYFYWYRQILGQKVEFLVSFYNNEISEKSEIFDDQFSVERPDGSNFTLKIRSTKLEDSAMYFCASSAPRMRNIQYFGAGTRLSVL.

This sequence joins TRBV27 and TRBJ2-7, with 9 positions matching TRBD2. This CDR3 is built from 15 residues. Losses at the gene ends were 3 bases for V and 1 base for J; bases not matched to a gene: 4. CDR1 and CDR2 (germline): MNHEY, SMNVEV (reference sequence). CDR3 residues: CASSFGGGASYEQYF. In nucleotides, the CDR3 is TGTGCCAGCAGTTTTGGCGGGGGGGCATCCTACGAGCAGTACTTC.

This clonotype has a handful of counts. The chain uses TRBV2 and TRBJ1-2; a possible D gene is TRBD1 (5 bases). This CDR3 comprises 14 residues. Germline loops: CDR1 SNHLY, CDR2 FYNNEI. V gave up 1 base and J gave up 4 bases, with 10 bases separating them. The DNA for the CDR3 is TGTGCCAGCAGTGAAGAAGGGACTCTCTATGGCTACACCTTC. It yields the protein CASSEEGTLYGYTF.

In the case of this clonotype: A junction boundary mismatches the germline segment, possibly from a read error. V gene TRBV7-9 combines with J gene TRBJ2-3; D unclear. CDR1 is SEHNR and CDR2 is FQNEAQ in the germline V gene (reference sequence). The CDR3 loop spans 12 amino acids. The DNA for the CDR3 is TGTGCCAGCAGCTTAGTCCTTGGCTTCGAGGTTTTT. Translating it yields CASSLVLGFEVF.

A few counts support this clonotype. The genes are TRBV7-2 and TRBJ2-1; no reliable D call. V lost 1 base and J lost 8, with 3 bases in between. Germline-derived CDR1 and CDR2 are SGHTA and FQGNSA. The CDR3 runs 11 residues. DNA of the CDR3: TGTGCCAGCAGCTTAGTTGATGAGCAGTTCTTC. Encoded protein: CASSLVDEQFF.

There are a few counts of this clonotype. The chain employs TRBV5-4 and TRBJ2-3; D not resolved. Deletions cut 4 bases from V and 5 bases from J, with 14 bases between. The germline V gene encodes CDR1 SGHNT and CDR2 YYREEE (reference sequence). The CDR3 is 14 amino acids. The CDR3 spells CASSPVAERDTQYF. The CDR3 DNA reads as TGTGCCAGCAGCCCAGTGGCAGAAAGAGATACGCAGTATTTT.

This clonotype was counted at least ten times. V usage is TRBV20-1 and J usage is TRBJ2-7, with TRBD2 matching over 7 bases. This CDR3 is 11 amino acids long. From germline, CDR1 is DFQATT and CDR2 SNEGSKA (reference sequence). After removal of 5 bases from V and 3 bases from J, the junction contained 1 base not matched to a gene. CDR3 nucleotide sequence: TGCAGTGCTGCGGGGGACTACGAGCAGTACTTC. This codes for CSAAGDYEQYF.

In this sample, this clonotype turned up many times. V gene TRBV20-1 combines with J gene TRBJ2-7; TRBD2 agrees at 7 bases. Germline values: CDR1 DFQATT, CDR2 SNEGSKA (reference sequence). CDR3 length: 14 residues. V was pared by 5 bases and J by 4 bases, with 11 bases of the junction left unmatched. The CDR3 DNA follows: TGCAGTGCTGTTAGCGCGCGGGAGTGGTACGAGCAGTACTTC. Residues: CSAVSAREWYEQYF.

This clonotype was observed a handful of times. The genes are TRBV7-3 and TRBJ2-1; 8 nucleotides line up with TRBD1. Unmatched junction bases numbered 7, after V lost 3 bases and J lost 12 bases. CDR3 length equals 13 residues. Germline V gives CDR1 SGHTA, CDR2 FQGTGA. This chain's CDR3 is CASSFNSGTGQFF. The CDR3 DNA reads as TGTGCCAGCAGCTTTAATTCCGGGACAGGGCAGTTCTTC.

The rearrangement uses TRBV10-3 and TRBJ2-2, with D possibly matching TRBD2 (6 bases). The CDR3 extends over 13 amino acids. The germline V gene encodes CDR1 ENHRY and CDR2 SYGVKD. V was shortened by 6 bases and J by 4 bases, with 9 bases between the two germline ends. The CDR3 DNA reads as TGTGCCATCAGCCAGCGGGTCACCGGGGAGCTGTTTTTT. Translated, it gives CAISQRVTGELFF.

This clonotype was picked up many times. CDR3: CASSSTSGSVYEQYF. CDR3 DNA sequence: TGTGCCAGCAGCTCGACTAGCGGGAGTGTCTACGAGCAGTACTTC. The chain has TRBV7-2 and TRBJ2-7; 12 bases fit TRBD2. The V segment lost 4 bases and the J segment 3 bases; nucleotides outside the gene matches: 4. This CDR3 region has 15 residues. Germline CDR1 is SGHTA and CDR2 is FQGNSA.

This clonotype has a count of ten or more. The gene calls are TRBV12-3 or TRBV12-4 and TRBJ1-4; D ambiguous. CDR3 length: 15 residues. V was trimmed by 4 bases and J by 8 bases, leaving 17 bases between them. The CDR3 loop reads CASSSPGSLGEKLFF. In DNA form, the CDR3 reads TGTGCCAGCAGTTCCCCCGGGAGCTTAGGAGAAAAACTGTTTTTT.

This clonotype was seen ten or more times. The chain couples TRBV7-2 to TRBJ1-5; 9 bases align to TRBD1. This CDR3 is 14 amino acids long. Trimming removed 5 bases from V and 4 bases from J; junction bases left unmatched: 3. Germline loops: CDR1 SGHTA, CDR2 FQGNSA. In DNA, the CDR3 is TGTGCCAGCAGCCAGACAGGGGGTAATCAGCCCCAGCATTTT. This translates into CASSQTGGNQPQHF. The entire variable domain, with the rest obtained from reference TRBV7-2 and TRBJ1-5, is as follows: GAGVSQSPSNKVTEKGKDVELRCDPISGHTALYWYRQSLGQGLEFLIYFQGNSAPDKSGLPSDRFSAERTGGSVSTLTIQRTQQEDSAVYLCASSQTGGNQPQHFGDGTRLSIL.

The chain has TRBV10-3 and TRBJ2-7; 10 nucleotides match TRBD2. Germline loops: CDR1 ENHRY, CDR2 SYGVKD. The CDR3 has 14 residues. V was clipped by 5 bases and J by 5 bases; unmatched bases: 6. CDR3 amino acids: CAISSASGSHEQYF. CDR3 DNA sequence: TGTGCCATCAGTAGCGCTAGCGGGAGCCACGAGCAGTACTTC.

This clonotype was counted many times. This chain uses TRBV29-1 with TRBJ2-1; D may be TRBD1 (5 bases). CDR3 length: 13 residues. Trimming pared 3 bases from V and 8 bases from J, leaving 14 bases between. The germline V gene encodes CDR1 SQVTM and CDR2 ANQGSEA. As DNA, the CDR3 is TGCAGCGTTGAGGAACAGGCAAAGTATGAGCAGTTCTTC. It encodes CSVEEQAKYEQFF.